This TCR beta chain emerged from a study of STAT3 mutations in large granular lymphocyte leukemia. For the study at large: Among longitudinally sequenced T-LGLL patients, roughly half had canonical activating STAT3 mutations detected. Study results and limitations: Every T-LGLL patient had at least one immunodominant TCRbeta clonotype. In about 35% of the 18 patients, new TCR clonotypes emerged after therapy. A small but highly pathogenic clone may have been missed.

A remark on this clone: What it binds is unknown.

The table came from immunoSEQ multiplex PCR; TCRdb's copy has only in-frame clones and leaves some out. In the table there are 3,000 to 3,500 clones, around 74% of which are singletons. This CDR3 contains 13 residues. Germline CDR1 reads SGHRS; CDR2 reads YFSETQ. V lost 5 bases to trimming and J lost 1 base, with 9 bases between them. The source is a man in his 60s with T-cell large granular lymphocyte leukemia. Some clones in this sample may be carry-over from other donors' samples. The chain links TRBV5-1 to TRBJ1-1; no reliable D call. Sequencing was carried out using peripheral blood mononuclear cells. For the CDR3, the DNA is TGCGCCAGCAGTTATACACCGAACACTGAAGCTTTCTTT. It translates to CASSYTPNTEAFF.